Below, one T cell receptor (beta chain) is given with its context. What it recognizes is unknown. These data come from a study of CD4+ T cells in melanoma. The germline V gene has CDR1 MGHDK and CDR2 SYGVNS. This CDR3 spans 13 amino acids. Trimming left V 5 bases short and J 4 bases short, with 10 bases between. The assay was immunoSEQ multiplex PCR, and TCRdb's table has in-frame clones only and misses some. The sample consists of 140,000 or so clones, about nine tenths of them appearing once. Study conclusions and caveats: Reportedly, melanoma neoantigen-specific CD4+ T cells showed varied differentiation states.

This TCR was recovered from a human donor with melanoma. This chain uses TRBV25-1 with TRBJ2-3; D remains ambiguous. The CDR3 nucleotides are TGTGCCAGCAGTCGTACCCCTCCAGATACGCAGTATTTT. Amino acids: CASSRTPPDTQYF.